Listed here are 26 T cell receptor beta chains from one sample, sequenced in a study of CD8+ T cells in alopecia areata. Treatment denoted: oral pan-JAK inhibitor, 5-10 mg twice daily. Collection of lesional scalp punch biopsies and peripheral blood was performed in alopecia areata patients. Extracted from the samples, RNA was reverse transcribed into cDNA to serve as the sequencing template. Some clones are missing from TCRdb's copy, which holds only in-frame ones; the method was immunoSEQ multiplex PCR. This table holds 4,000 to 5,500 clones, about 91% found once. The sample was skin, taken at week 4, from a patient treated with tofacitinib. The origin of the receptors is a human donor with alopecia areata.

The rearrangement joins TRBV6-1 to TRBJ1-1; 7 bases are shared with TRBD1. After removal of 9 bases from V and 1 base from J, the junction contained 5 bases not matched to a gene. Looked up from germline, CDR1 is MNHNS and CDR2 is SASEGT. The CDR3 sequence is 13 residues long. DNA of the CDR3: TGTGCCAGTTATAACAGGGGGAACACTGAAGCTTTCTTT. Protein: CASYNRGNTEAFF.

This rearrangement joins TRBV5-1 to TRBJ2-5, with D possibly matching TRBD2 (5 bases). The CDR3 contains 13 residues. Between the trimmed V and J ends, which lost 0 bases and 3 bases, there was a span of 6 bases. The germline V gene encodes CDR1 SGHRS and CDR2 YFSETQ. The CDR3 DNA follows: TGCGCCAGCAGCTTGGCGGGAAAAGAGACCCAGTACTTC. Amino acid sequence: CASSLAGKETQYF.

The chain carries TRBV5-6 and TRBJ1-5; the D gene is possibly TRBD1 (6 bases). Germline CDR1 reads SGHDT; CDR2 reads YYEEEE. This CDR3 is 16 amino acids long. Trimming took 1 base from V and 3 from J, leaving 14 bases between them. The CDR3 region is CASSLSRQAHNQPQHF. The CDR3 nucleotides read TGTGCCAGCAGCTTGTCCCGACAGGCCCACAATCAGCCCCAGCATTTT.

This chain joins TRBV7-2 and TRBJ2-1; 9 nucleotides agree with TRBD2. The CDR3 covers 16 residues. Germline V gives CDR1 SGHTA, CDR2 FQGNSA. The junction had 6 bases not matched to a gene; V was cut back by 2 bases and J by 4 bases. Written as DNA, the CDR3 is TGTGCCAGCAGCTTACTTAGCGGGGGCCCATACAATGAGCAGTTCTTC. Translated, it gives CASSLLSGGPYNEQFF.

This clone came up once. The chain carries TRBV7-6 and TRBJ2-7; 13 nucleotides align to TRBD2. The length of the CDR3 is 16 residues. Germline trimming cut 5 bases from V and 4 bases from J; bases unmatched to any gene: 8. In germline, CDR1 is SGHVS, CDR2 FNYEAQ. The CDR3 bases are TGTGCCAGCAGCCCCGGACTAGCGGGGGTCTCGTACGAGCAGTACTTC. This encodes CASSPGLAGVSYEQYF.

The rearrangement joins TRBV30 to TRBJ1-1; unclear D gene. The CDR3 length is 13 residues. Trimming took off 2 bases at V and 3 bases at J, with 10 bases between the two ends. Germline CDR1 GTSNPN, CDR2 SVGIG (reference sequence). The CDR3 DNA follows: TGTGCCTGGAGTATTAGTGGGGACACTGAAGCTTTCTTT. Its translation is CAWSISGDTEAFF.

V is TRBV19 and J is TRBJ1-2; no reliable D call. Germline CDR1 and CDR2: LNHDA and SQIVND (reference sequence). This CDR3 region has 12 residues. V shed 8 bases and J shed 4 bases, with 11 bases lying between them. Here the CDR3 DNA reads TGTGCCAGTCTGCGGGAAGGCTATGGCTACACCTTC. Translating gives CASLREGYGYTF.

V gene TRBV5-6 combines with J gene TRBJ1-6, with 10 bases that match TRBD1. Germline lookup yields CDR1 SGHDT and CDR2 YYEEEE. V shed 4 bases, J shed 9 bases, and the junction held 10 bases outside the gene matches. This CDR3 has 16 amino acids. CDR3 DNA sequence: TGTGCCAGCAGCATCGGGACCGGGACAGGGGTTTCACCCCTCCACTTT. Its translation: CASSIGTGTGVSPLHF.

The CDR3 nucleotides read TGCAGCGCCCACCGGGACAGGGGGCGTAATGAGCAGTTCTTC. This sequence encodes CSAHRDRGRNEQFF. The chain recombines TRBV29-1 with TRBJ2-1, with 12 nucleotides matching TRBD1. This CDR3 is 14 amino acids long. V dropped 7 bases and J dropped 7; count of bases not matched to a gene: 8. Per the germline V gene, CDR1 is SQVTM and CDR2 is ANQGSEA.

The chain joins TRBV6-6 to TRBJ1-1; D remains unclear. The length of the CDR3 is 15 residues. Germline CDR1 is MNHNY and CDR2 is SVGAGI (reference sequence). V lost 2 bases, J lost 0 bases, and 10 bases lay in between. The CDR3 DNA reads TGTGCCAGCAGTTACCGGCAGAGCATGAACACTGAAGCTTTCTTT. Protein product: CASSYRQSMNTEAFF.

The chain carries TRBV30 and TRBJ2-2; D remains unclear. Germline loops: CDR1 GTSNPN, CDR2 SVGIG (reference sequence). The CDR3 extends over 13 amino acids. Trimming took 3 bases from V and 6 from J, leaving 11 bases between them. For the CDR3, the DNA is TGTGCCTGGAGGGTGGCGGCGTCCGGGGAGCTGTTTTTT. Translated, it gives CAWRVAASGELFF.

The V gene is TRBV2, the J gene TRBJ2-5; the match to TRBD1 covers 7 bases. CDR3 length: 18 residues. Looked up from germline, CDR1 is SNHLY and CDR2 is FYNNEI. J gave up 1 base and V 2 bases, and 13 bases lay outside the gene matches. The CDR3 protein is CASSERVYRGEGQETQYF. The CDR3 DNA is TGTGCCAGCAGTGAACGGGTTTACAGGGGAGAGGGCCAAGAGACCCAGTACTTC.

V usage is TRBV30 and J usage is TRBJ2-7; perhaps TRBD1 as D (5 bases). Trimming cost V 6 bases and J 2 bases, with 8 bases left between them. The CDR3 contains 11 residues. From germline, CDR1 is GTSNPN and CDR2 SVGIG (reference sequence). The CDR3 region has the DNA TGTGCCTGCAGGGCTACCTACGAGCAGTACTTC. Amino acids: CACRATYEQYF.

J is TRBJ2-1 and V is TRBV13, with 15 bases lining up with TRBD2. The V gene end was trimmed by 5 bases and the J gene end by 0 bases; junction bases not matched to a gene: 8. The CDR3 extends over 19 amino acids. Germline CDR1 reads PRHDT; CDR2 reads FYEKMQ (reference sequence). CDR3 residues: CASSPKGLAGGPSYNEQFF. The CDR3, as DNA: TGTGCCAGCAGCCCGAAGGGACTAGCGGGGGGCCCCTCCTACAATGAGCAGTTCTTC.

The rearrangement links TRBV10-3 to TRBJ2-3; 9 bases line up with TRBD2. V was pared by 6 bases and J by 2 bases, with 3 bases of the junction left unmatched. This CDR3 contains 14 residues. The germline V gene encodes CDR1 ENHRY and CDR2 SYGVKD. This chain's CDR3 is CAISKRGDTDTQYF. Here the CDR3 DNA reads TGTGCCATCAGCAAGCGGGGGGACACAGATACGCAGTATTTT.

A single count supports this clone. The chain has TRBV7-2 and TRBJ1-2; no definite D call. Trimming pared 5 bases from V and 1 base from J, leaving 14 bases between. Germline lookup yields CDR1 SGHTA and CDR2 FQGNSA. The CDR3 runs 15 residues. CDR3 sequence: CASSPESSFNYGYTF. In DNA, the CDR3 is TGTGCCAGCAGCCCCGAATCATCCTTTAACTATGGCTACACCTTC.

V usage is TRBV5-1 and J usage is TRBJ2-2, with 9 nucleotides matching TRBD1. The CDR3 is made up of 16 amino acids. Germline assignment: CDR1 SGHRS and CDR2 YFSETQ. Trimming removed 6 bases from V and 5 bases from J; junction bases left unmatched: 11. CDR3 sequence: CASTSNRGRRTGELFF. The CDR3 bases are TGCGCCAGCACCAGTAACAGGGGGCGTCGGACCGGGGAGCTGTTTTTT.

The V and J genes are TRBV10-3 and TRBJ2-1; 7 bases line up with TRBD1. The CDR3 has 11 residues. V trimming: 3 bases; J trimming: 15 bases; junction bases outside the gene matches: 5. Germline V gene lookup returns CDR1 ENHRY and CDR2 SYGVKD. CDR3 in DNA: TGTGCCATCAGTGACGGGGACAGCCGGTTCTTC. It codes for CAISDGDSRFF.

J is TRBJ2-5 and V is TRBV23-1; D possibly matches TRBD1 or TRBD2 (5 bases each). TRBV23-1 has ORF status, its function being uncertain. The CDR3 extends over 15 amino acids. V gave up 2 bases and J gave up 3 bases, with 13 bases separating them. The CDR3 spells CASSQPGPSEETQYF. In nucleotides, the CDR3 is TGCGCCAGCAGTCAACCGGGACCTTCTGAAGAGACCCAGTACTTC.

The chain combines TRBV30 with TRBJ1-2; 8 bases are a match to TRBD1. This CDR3 region has 17 residues. Germline V gene lookup returns CDR1 GTSNPN and CDR2 SVGIG (reference sequence). The V segment lost 2 bases and the J segment 0 bases; nucleotides outside the gene matches: 11. CDR3 in DNA: TGTGCCTGGAGTCCCTGGACAGGGACCTCAGCTAACTATGGCTACACCTTC. It encodes CAWSPWTGTSANYGYTF. Combining the CDR3 with reference TRBV30 and TRBJ1-2 gives the whole variable domain SQTIHQWPATLVQPVGSPLSLECTVEGTSNPNLYWYRQAAGRGLQLLFYSVGIGQISSEVPQNLSASRPQDRQFILSSKKLLLSDSGFYLCAWSPWTGTSANYGYTFGSGTRLTVV.

This clone appeared once. The rearrangement joins TRBV27 to TRBJ2-1, with 7 positions matching TRBD1. Per the germline V gene, CDR1 is MNHEY and CDR2 is SMNVEV (reference sequence). V shed 5 bases and J 3 bases; nucleotides not matched to a gene: 7. The length of the CDR3 is 15 residues. CDR3 in amino acids: CASSGRGPNYNEQFF. As DNA, the CDR3 is TGTGCCAGCAGTGGAAGGGGGCCCAACTACAATGAGCAGTTCTTC.

Only one count was recorded for this clone. The chain is built from TRBV7-2 and TRBJ2-4; D call uncertain. Germline V gives CDR1 SGHTA, CDR2 FQGNSA. The CDR3 extends over 14 amino acids. The V end was cut by 5 bases, the J end by 0 bases, with 8 bases between. CDR3 nucleotides: TGTGCCAGCAGCCTCCCGGTAGCCAAAAACATTCAGTACTTC. Protein product: CASSLPVAKNIQYF.

The chain links TRBV5-5 to TRBJ2-7; no firm D call. The CDR3 contains 17 residues. V lost 1 base to trimming and J lost 6 bases, with 23 bases between them. The germline gives CDR1 SGHKS, CDR2 YYEKEE (reference sequence). CDR3 sequence (DNA): TGTGCCAGCAGCTTGCTTCCCTCCCAAGTTTTTTACTCCGAGCAGTACTTC. It encodes CASSLLPSQVFYSEQYF.

This clone was seen just once. The chain joins TRBV5-1 to TRBJ2-7; the D gene is possibly TRBD2 (6 bases). The CDR3 has 14 amino acids. The germline gives CDR1 SGHRS, CDR2 YFSETQ. With 1 base removed from V and 6 bases from J, the gap between germline ends came to 14 bases. CDR3 residues: CASSLRGQGGEQYF. The CDR3 DNA sequence: TGCGCCAGCAGCTTGAGGGGCCAGGGAGGCGAGCAGTACTTC.

This clone came up once. The chain carries TRBV19 and TRBJ2-5; 8 positions match TRBD2. The CDR3 contains 14 residues. The germline gives CDR1 LNHDA, CDR2 SQIVND (reference sequence). After removal of 8 bases from V and 6 bases from J, the junction contained 11 bases not matched to a gene. CDR3 DNA: TGTGCCAGTCCGAAAGGACTAGCTGTTAAGACCCAGTACTTC. It yields the protein CASPKGLAVKTQYF. Full variable domain (remainder filled in from reference TRBV19 and TRBJ2-5): DGGITQSPKYLFRKEGQNVTLSCEQNLNHDAMYWYRQDPGQGLRLIYYSQIVNDFQKGDIAEGYSVSREKKESFPLTVTSAQKNPTAFYLCASPKGLAVKTQYFGPGTRLLVL.

The chain couples TRBV10-3 to TRBJ2-1, with TRBD2 as a possible D gene (6 bases). V was trimmed by 6 bases and J by 9 bases, leaving 21 bases between them. The germline CDR1 and CDR2 sequences are ENHRY and SYGVKD. The CDR3 runs 15 residues. CDR3 bases: TGTGCCATCAGGAACCCCGGACTACTCGTCGCTGAGCAGTTCTTC. Its protein is CAIRNPGLLVAEQFF.